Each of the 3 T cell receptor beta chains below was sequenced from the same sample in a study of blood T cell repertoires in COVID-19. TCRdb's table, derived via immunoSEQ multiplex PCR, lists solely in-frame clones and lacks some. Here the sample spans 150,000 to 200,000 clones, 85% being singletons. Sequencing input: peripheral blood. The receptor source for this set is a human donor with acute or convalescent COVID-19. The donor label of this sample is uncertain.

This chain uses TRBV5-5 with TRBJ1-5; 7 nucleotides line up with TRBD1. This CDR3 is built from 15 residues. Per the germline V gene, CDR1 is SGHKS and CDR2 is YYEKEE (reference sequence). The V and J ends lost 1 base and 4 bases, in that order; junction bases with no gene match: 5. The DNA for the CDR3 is TGTGCCAGCAGCTTGACGGGACAGCATAATCAGCCCCAGCATTTT. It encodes CASSLTGQHNQPQHF.

This chain's CDR3 is CASSQRDRAIQETQYF. CDR3 nucleotide sequence: TGTGCCAGCAGCCAAAGGGACAGGGCCATCCAAGAGACCCAGTACTTC. The chain links TRBV3-1 (or the pseudogene TRBV3-2) to TRBJ2-5, with 9 bases identical to TRBD1. This CDR3 spans 16 amino acids. Looked up from germline, CDR1 is LGHDT and CDR2 is YNNKEL (reference sequence). The J segment lost 1 base and the V segment lost 2 bases, leaving 5 bases of the junction unmatched.

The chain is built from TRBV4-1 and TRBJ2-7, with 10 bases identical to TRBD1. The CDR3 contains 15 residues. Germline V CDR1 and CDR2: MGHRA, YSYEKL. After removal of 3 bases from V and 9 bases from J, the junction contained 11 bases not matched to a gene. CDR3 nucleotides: TGCGCCAGCAGCCAGGTCCCGGGACAGGGGATCGGGCAGTACTTC. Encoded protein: CASSQVPGQGIGQYF.